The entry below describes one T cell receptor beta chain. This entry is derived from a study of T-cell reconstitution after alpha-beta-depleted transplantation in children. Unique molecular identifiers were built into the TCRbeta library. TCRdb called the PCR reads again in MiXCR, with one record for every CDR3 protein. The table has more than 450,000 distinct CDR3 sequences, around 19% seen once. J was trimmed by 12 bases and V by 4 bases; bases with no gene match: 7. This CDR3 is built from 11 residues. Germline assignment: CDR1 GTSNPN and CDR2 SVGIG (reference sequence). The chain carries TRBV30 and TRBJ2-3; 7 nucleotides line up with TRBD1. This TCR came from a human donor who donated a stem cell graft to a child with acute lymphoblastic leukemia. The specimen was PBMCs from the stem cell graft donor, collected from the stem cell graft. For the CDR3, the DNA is TGTGCCTGGACGTTCGGGACAGTCCAGTATTTT. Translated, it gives CAWTFGTVQYF.